Below, one T cell receptor beta chain is given with its context. These data belong to a study of TIL therapy for anti-PD-1-resistant metastatic lung cancer. About the study: Patients then received nivolumab; progressors got lymphodepletion, TIL and IL-2. Median patient age was approximately 58, ranging about 38-80 years.

This CDR3 spans 16 amino acids. The germline V gene has CDR1 MNHNS and CDR2 SASEGT. Deletions cut 1 base from V and 7 bases from J, with 17 bases between. Sequencing used immunoSEQ v3. This table comes from immunoSEQ multiplex PCR, and its TCRdb copy is limited to in-frame clones, with some not included. The data hold around 59,000 clones, with around 63% observed a single time. Sample time point: pre-treatment sample, taken before nivolumab and TIL therapy. Adults with stage 4 NSCLC were enrolled in a phase I trial. This TCR came from a person aged 25 to 80 with non-small cell lung cancer. The sample here was blood, taken at baseline. The gene calls are TRBV6-1 and TRBJ2-1; D is possibly TRBD2 (5 bases). As DNA, the CDR3 is TGTGCCAGCAGTGAAGTTATCCGGGGATCCAATAATGAGCAGTTCTTC. This codes for CASSEVIRGSNNEQFF.